Sequencing of this TCR beta chain was carried out in a study of early T cells in non-severe SARS-CoV-2 infection (dated by TCRdb to about 2021). Regarding the research as a whole: Because TCR sequencing relied on bulk RNA taken from unsorted whole blood, pairing of alpha and beta chains was not possible.

Libraries came from 5' RACE. For sequencing, a NextSeq 500 was employed. To correct for sequencing error and PCR bias, the TCR library protocol tagged individual cDNA molecules with unique molecular identifiers. Sequencing covered both TCR alpha and beta chains, and within each sample the abundances of alpha and beta sequences were tightly co-correlated. The paper's processing steps were these. V gene, J gene and CDR3 annotation of TCR sequences was performed with Decombinator V4. TCRs were defined as expanded if a significant change between any two time points was detected under a Poisson model with p below 0.0001. TCR abundances were normalised to the total number of TCRs sequenced in each sample and reported as counts per million. TRAV1-2 paired with TRAJ12, TRAJ20 or TRAJ33 defined MAIT TCRs, while TRAV10 paired with TRAJ18 defined iNKT TCRs. VDJdb, accessed 1 November 2021, was searched for CMV, EBV and SARS-CoV-2 annotated TCRs, excluding TCRs annotated for multiple antigens. TCRdb reworked the public reads: Q25 trimming with fastp, MiXCR clone assembly, productive beta chains retained. One record per CDR3 amino acid sequence lists the most common genes and DNA. TCRdb, rather than the study authors, made the V and J calls. Within this sample are around 45,000 distinct CDR3 sequences, with roughly 7% of them counted one time only. The ten largest clones add up to 6.5% to 8.5% of the sample.

Worth noting for this clonotype: Its antigen is unknown. There are no base qualities to consult, and no much larger clone falls within one base.

Set within a cohort of healthcare workers in London, UK, this nested case-control study involved weekly PCR testing of nasopharyngeal swabs along with blood sampling. Between 23 and 31 March 2020, the week of the UK lockdown, healthcare workers were enrolled and then followed up weekly for as long as 16 weeks. Here is what the overall study found, with its caveats: VDJdb matching was skewed toward anti-spike CD8 responses and likely underestimated virus-specific expansions by missing private and CD4 specificities.

The CDR3 starts with the cysteine, ends with the phenylalanine, and has 13 residues. Kept here is only the CDR3 DNA, which spans 39 bases and is read in frame from base 1. V is shortened by 4 bases, J by 6 bases, and the region joining them spans 10 bases. CDR1 and CDR2 are read off the germline V gene as SGHTA and FQGNSA. This TCR came from an adult who was a healthcare worker with PCR-confirmed SARS-CoV-2 infection or an uninfected control (not recorded which). The specimen sequenced was whole blood. Rearrangement joined TRBV7-2 to TRBJ1-5; the D gene assignment is ambiguous. The nucleotide sequence is TGTGCCAGCAGCTCCCTGGCGGGTCAGCCCCAGCATTTT. Translated, it reads CASSSLAGQPQHF.